Listed below are T cell receptor beta chains from one sample, sequenced in a study of neurological immune-mediated disorders. Using its own MiXCR run on the 5' RACE reads, TCRdb lists one record per CDR3 protein. The data show approximately 84,000 distinct CDR3 sequences, 3.5% to 4.5% seen once. Sample: PBMCs. Receptors were obtained from an older woman with multiple sclerosis. The CDR3 runs from the conserved cysteine through the conserved F or W. Each record gives: clone size, J gene, D gene, V gene, CDR3 DNA, CDR3 protein. A D gene is named only where the DNA matches it firmly. Rows give clone size only sometimes, using once, few, many, or a class for an expanded clone.

clone_size: many; j_call: TRBJ2-1; d_call: .; v_call: TRBV20-1; cdr3_nt: TGCAGTGCTAGAACCCTCACAGACTACAATGAGCAGTTCTTC; cdr3_aa: CSARTLTDYNEQFF
clone_size: few; j_call: TRBJ2-5; d_call: .; v_call: TRBV5-1; cdr3_nt: TGCGCCAGCAGCTTGTTGGGGGGTCGGGAGACCCAGTACTTC; cdr3_aa: CASSLLGGRETQYF
clone_size: many; j_call: TRBJ1-2; d_call: .; v_call: TRBV6-1; cdr3_nt: TGTGCCAGCAGTGAACAGGCGGTGGATGGCTACACCTTC; cdr3_aa: CASSEQAVDGYTF
clone_size: many; j_call: TRBJ2-5; d_call: .; v_call: TRBV20-1; cdr3_nt: TGCAGTGCGAAGCAAGCCGGCTACCAAGAGACCCAGTACTTC; cdr3_aa: CSAKQAGYQETQYF
clone_size: many; j_call: TRBJ1-1; d_call: .; v_call: TRBV5-5; cdr3_nt: TGTGCCAGCAGCTTTCTCCAGGGAGGCACTGAAGCTTTCTTT; cdr3_aa: CASSFLQGGTEAFF
clone_size: many; j_call: TRBJ1-5; d_call: TRBD1; v_call: TRBV20-1; cdr3_nt: TGCAGTGCGGGACAGGGGGCGTGGGGCAATCAGCCCCAGCATTTT; cdr3_aa: CSAGQGAWGNQPQHF
clone_size: many; j_call: TRBJ2-3; d_call: TRBD2; v_call: TRBV6-6; cdr3_nt: TGTGCCAGCAGTGTGACTAGCGGGGGAGCAGGGGATACGCAGTATTTT; cdr3_aa: CASSVTSGGAGDTQYF
clone_size: .; j_call: TRBJ2-5; d_call: .; v_call: TRBV6-2/TRBV6-3; cdr3_nt: TGTGCCAGCAGTTACATACAAGAGACCCAGTACTTC; cdr3_aa: CASSYIQETQYF
clone_size: many; j_call: TRBJ1-2; d_call: .; v_call: TRBV5-5; cdr3_nt: TGTGCCAGCAGCCCCCCCAAACAGGCTTATGGCTACACCTTC; cdr3_aa: CASSPPKQAYGYTF
clone_size: many; j_call: TRBJ1-1; d_call: TRBD1; v_call: TRBV10-2; cdr3_nt: TGCGCCAGCAGTGAGCGGACAGGGGCTTCCACTGAAGCTTTCTTT; cdr3_aa: CASSERTGASTEAFF
clone_size: many; j_call: TRBJ2-1; d_call: TRBD2; v_call: TRBV7-2; cdr3_nt: TGTGCCAGCAGCTTGACCGGGACTAGCGGGGGTCGCTCCTACAATGAGCAGTTCTTC; cdr3_aa: CASSLTGTSGGRSYNEQFF
clone_size: .; j_call: TRBJ1-1; d_call: .; v_call: TRBV12-2; cdr3_nt: TGTGCAAGTCGCTTAGGATTTCGGGCAGGGTCGAACACTGAAGCTTTCTTT; cdr3_aa: CASRLGFRAGSNTEAFF
clone_size: many; j_call: TRBJ2-1; d_call: TRBD2; v_call: TRBV15; cdr3_nt: TGTGCCACCTTAGCGGGGAAAGAGCAGTTCTTC; cdr3_aa: CATLAGKEQFF
clone_size: many; j_call: TRBJ2-4; d_call: .; v_call: TRBV20-1; cdr3_nt: TGCAGTGCTAGAGATTCAGGGGGGCCTACCAAAAACATTCAGTACTTC; cdr3_aa: CSARDSGGPTKNIQYF
clone_size: many; j_call: TRBJ2-1; d_call: TRBD2; v_call: TRBV6-5; cdr3_nt: TGTGCCAGCAGCGGGCGGGGGGCCATCAATGAGCAGTTCTTC; cdr3_aa: CASSGRGAINEQFF
clone_size: many; j_call: TRBJ2-1; d_call: .; v_call: TRBV12-3/TRBV12-4; cdr3_nt: TGTGCCAGCATACGGACCGGGGGGCTCGACAATGAGCAGTTCTTC; cdr3_aa: CASIRTGGLDNEQFF
clone_size: many; j_call: TRBJ1-1; d_call: .; v_call: TRBV9; cdr3_nt: TGTGCCAGCAGCGTGGGAAGGAACACTGAAGCTTTCTTT; cdr3_aa: CASSVGRNTEAFF
clone_size: many; j_call: TRBJ1-5; d_call: .; v_call: TRBV6-1; cdr3_nt: TGTGCCAGCAACCGAGATCAGCCCCAGCATTTT; cdr3_aa: CASNRDQPQHF
clone_size: many; j_call: TRBJ2-5; d_call: .; v_call: TRBV18; cdr3_nt: TGTGCCAGCTCTCCGCCGGGACGCGGGGATCTCGAGACCCAGTACTTC; cdr3_aa: CASSPPGRGDLETQYF
clone_size: many; j_call: TRBJ2-6; d_call: .; v_call: TRBV27; cdr3_nt: TGTGCCAGCAGTTCCTGGAGCTCTGGGGCCAACGTCCTGACTTTC; cdr3_aa: CASSSWSSGANVLTF
clone_size: many; j_call: TRBJ2-7; d_call: .; v_call: TRBV7-2; cdr3_nt: TGTGCCAGCAGCTTAGAGACTAGTCGCGAGCAGTACTTC; cdr3_aa: CASSLETSREQYF
clone_size: many; j_call: TRBJ1-2; d_call: .; v_call: TRBV20-1; cdr3_nt: TGCAGTGCTAGAGATGAGGCGCAGGGCTACTATGGCTACACCTTC; cdr3_aa: CSARDEAQGYYGYTF
clone_size: many; j_call: TRBJ1-2; d_call: .; v_call: TRBV14; cdr3_nt: TGTGCCAGCAGCCAAGCGGGACCGAGTTATGGCTACACCTTC; cdr3_aa: CASSQAGPSYGYTF
clone_size: many; j_call: TRBJ1-2; d_call: TRBD1; v_call: TRBV5-1; cdr3_nt: TGCGCCAGCAGCTTGGAAACTCGACGACAGGGGCATGGCTACACCTTC; cdr3_aa: CASSLETRRQGHGYTF
clone_size: many; j_call: TRBJ2-3; d_call: .; v_call: TRBV7-2; cdr3_nt: TGTGCCAGCAGCCCCTGGGCCGCGGATACGCAGTATTTT; cdr3_aa: CASSPWAADTQYF
clone_size: many; j_call: TRBJ2-7; d_call: .; v_call: TRBV3-1; cdr3_nt: TGTGCCAGCAGCCAAGAGCCGGGTATTGTTAACGAGCAGTACTTC; cdr3_aa: CASSQEPGIVNEQYF
clone_size: many; j_call: TRBJ1-1; d_call: .; v_call: TRBV5-1; cdr3_nt: TGCGCCAGCAGCTTGGTGGTGGGGAAGGATGAAGCTTTCTTT; cdr3_aa: CASSLVVGKDEAFF
clone_size: many; j_call: TRBJ2-3; d_call: .; v_call: TRBV6-5; cdr3_nt: TGTGCCAGCACATACCTGGGGGGCAGGACAGATACGCAGTATTTT; cdr3_aa: CASTYLGGRTDTQYF
clone_size: many; j_call: TRBJ1-1; d_call: .; v_call: TRBV5-6; cdr3_nt: TGTGCCAGCAGCTTGGTACGGCAGGTTGTATCTGAAGCTTTCTTT; cdr3_aa: CASSLVRQVVSEAFF